The 23 T cell receptor beta chains presented below share a single source sample, sequenced in a study of blood T cell repertoires in COVID-19. The method was immunoSEQ multiplex PCR; TCRdb's version includes in-frame clones alone and lacks a portion of them. The sample records over 200,000 clones, about 80% being singletons. Source material: PBMCs or T cells enriched from blood (not recorded which). The receptors were gathered from a man between 60 and 75 years old who had recovered from COVID-19.

This clone was detected only once. The rearrangement joins TRBV19 to TRBJ1-1; TRBD1 agrees at 7 bases. J gave up 4 bases and V 0 bases, and 5 bases lay outside the gene matches. Germline values: CDR1 LNHDA, CDR2 SQIVND (reference sequence). This CDR3 spans 15 amino acids. The CDR3 DNA follows: TGTGCCAGTAGTATAGAGGCGGGACAGAGCACTGAAGCTTTCTTT. It translates to CASSIEAGQSTEAFF.

The chain is built from TRBV6-4 and TRBJ2-2; D possibly corresponds to TRBD2 (6 bases). Germline V gives CDR1 MRHNA, CDR2 SNTAGT. The CDR3 runs to 16 residues. The V end lost 0 bases, the J end lost 6 bases, and 14 bases lay between the germline ends. This CDR3 is CASSDSNGGVPGELFF. CDR3 DNA: TGTGCCAGCAGTGACTCGAATGGAGGGGTCCCCGGGGAGCTGTTTTTT.

A note on this clone: An end of the junction differs from the germline gene, which may be a read error. The rearrangement uses TRBV7-7 and TRBJ1-5; D is perhaps TRBD1 (6 bases). The germline V gene has CDR1 SSHAT and CDR2 FNYEAQ (reference sequence). This CDR3 has 15 amino acids. The CDR3 loop is CASTSGGQGNQPQHF. CDR3 nucleotides: TGTGCTAGCACCTCCGGGGGGCAGGGCAATCAGCCCCAGCATTTT. Supplemented by reference TRBV7-7 and TRBJ1-5, the full variable domain reads GAGVSQSPRYKVTKRGQDVTLRCDPISSHATLYWYQQALGQGPEFLTYFNYEAQPDKSGLPSDRFSAERPEGSISTLTIQRTEQRDSAMYRCASTSGGQGNQPQHFGDGTRLSIL.

Here the CDR3 DNA reads TGTGCTAGTGGCCAAACAGGGACTGAGCAGTTCTTC. This translates into CASGQTGTEQFF. V usage is TRBV12-5 and J usage is TRBJ2-1; possible D gene TRBD1, 6 bases. Trimming cost V 6 bases and J 9 bases, with 12 bases left between them. CDR1 is LGHNT and CDR2 is FRNRAP in the germline V gene. There are 12 residues in the CDR3.

V and J are TRBV27 and TRBJ1-2; D unclear. Germline-derived CDR1 and CDR2 are MNHEY and SMNVEV (reference sequence). CDR3 length equals 14 residues. The germline V and J ends were trimmed by 2 bases and 2 bases, with 9 bases remaining between them. CDR3 residues: CASSLTYLNYGYTF. The CDR3 coding sequence is TGTGCCAGCAGTTTAACGTACTTGAACTATGGCTACACCTTC.

This sequence joins TRBV4-3 and TRBJ2-3, with 7 bases that match TRBD1. Trimming removed 2 bases from V and 2 bases from J; junction bases left unmatched: 4. CDR3 length: 15 amino acids. The V gene's germline CDR1 is LGHNA and CDR2 YSLEER. The CDR3 coding sequence is TGCGCCAGCAGCCAAACACAGGGGACCACAGATACGCAGTATTTT. Protein sequence: CASSQTQGTTDTQYF.

The chain joins TRBV6-5 to TRBJ2-7; tentatively, D is TRBD1 (6 bases). CDR1 and CDR2 from the germline V gene are MNHEY and SVGAGI. The CDR3 runs to 13 residues. Trimming took 4 bases from V and 3 from J, leaving 10 bases between them. The CDR3 DNA follows: TGTGCCAGCAGTTCCATGACAGGCTACGAGCAGTACTTC. Its translation: CASSSMTGYEQYF.

The chain employs TRBV4-3 and TRBJ2-3; TRBD2 matches 9 bases. The germline CDR1 and CDR2 sequences are LGHNA and YSLEER. Trimming at V came to 4 bases and at J to 4 bases, leaving 9 bases not matched to a gene. This CDR3 region has 16 residues. As DNA, the CDR3 is TGCGCCAGCAGCCGCCGAGGGAGCGGGGGGTCAGATACGCAGTATTTT. Protein sequence: CASSRRGSGGSDTQYF.

This CDR3 reads CASSSGLIPYEQYF. The CDR3 DNA reads as TGTGCCAGCAGTTCGGGACTGATCCCCTACGAGCAGTACTTC. The gene calls are TRBV6-5 and TRBJ2-7; perhaps TRBD2 as D (6 bases). This CDR3 contains 14 residues. Trimming shortened V by 4 bases and J by 2 bases, and 12 bases separated the two germline ends. Germline-derived CDR1 and CDR2 are MNHEY and SVGAGI.

The rearrangement uses TRBV13 and TRBJ1-2; unclear D gene. Trimming took off 2 bases at V and 5 bases at J, with 12 bases between the two ends. Germline V lookup: CDR1 PRHDT, CDR2 FYEKMQ (reference sequence). This CDR3 has 14 amino acids. The CDR3 reads CASSLRGRGYGYTF. The CDR3 DNA is TGTGCCAGCAGCTTAAGAGGACGGGGATATGGCTACACCTTC. The full variable domain, rest sourced from reference TRBV13 and TRBJ1-2, is AAGVIQSPRHLIKEKRETATLKCYPIPRHDTVYWYQQGPGQDPQFLISFYEKMQSDKGSIPDRFSAQQFSDYHSELNMSSLELGDSALYFCASSLRGRGYGYTFGSGTRLTVV.

J is TRBJ1-2 and V is TRBV6-5; 9 bases are a match to TRBD1. The CDR3 extends over 14 amino acids. V trimming: 5 bases; J trimming: 8 bases; junction bases outside the gene matches: 9. Germline V gives CDR1 MNHEY, CDR2 SVGAGI. The CDR3 spells CASSNMDRGRGYTF. The CDR3 nucleotides read TGTGCCAGCAGTAACATGGACAGGGGAAGGGGCTACACCTTC.

V and J are TRBV18 and TRBJ1-2; 7 bases fit TRBD1. The CDR3 contains 14 residues. The V gene's germline CDR1 is KGHSH and CDR2 LQKENI. V lost 4 bases to trimming and J lost 1 base; unmatched junction nucleotides: 3. CDR3 sequence (DNA): TGTGCCAGCTCACGGGACAGCGGTAACTATGGCTACACCTTC. Amino acids: CASSRDSGNYGYTF.

The genes are TRBV5-1 and TRBJ1-3; unclear D gene. CDR3 length: 15 amino acids. Germline V gives CDR1 SGHRS, CDR2 YFSETQ. V was trimmed by 0 bases and J by 3 bases, leaving 10 bases between them. In DNA, the CDR3 is TGCGCCAGCAGCTTGGCCGCGGGTAGTGGAAACACCATATATTTT. Its protein product is CASSLAAGSGNTIYF.

The rearrangement joins TRBV3-1 (or the pseudogene TRBV3-2) to TRBJ2-1; 15 nucleotides align to TRBD2. CDR1 is LGHDT, CDR2 YNNKEL, per germline (reference sequence). The CDR3 is 20 residues long. The V and J ends lost 0 bases and 0 bases, in that order; junction bases with no gene match: 6. CDR3: CASSQDGLAGGSGSYNEQFF. DNA for the CDR3: TGTGCCAGCAGCCAAGATGGACTAGCGGGGGGGTCCGGCTCCTACAATGAGCAGTTCTTC.

This chain uses TRBV19 with TRBJ2-3, with TRBD1 matching 7 bases. The CDR3 totals 15 residues. J lost 0 bases, V lost 1 base, and 1 base had no gene match. Germline CDR1 is LNHDA and CDR2 is SQIVND (reference sequence). The CDR3 coding sequence is TGTGCCAGTAGTATAGGGGGACAGAGCACAGATACGCAGTATTTT. As protein: CASSIGGQSTDTQYF.

The J gene is TRBJ1-6, the V gene TRBV4-3, with 8 bases that match TRBD1. The trim removed 3 bases at V and 10 bases at J, leaving 2 bases unmatched. This CDR3 spans 13 amino acids. Germline-derived CDR1 and CDR2 are LGHNA and YSLEER. Written as DNA, the CDR3 is TGCGCCAGCAGCCACGACAGGGGATCACCCCTCCACTTT. It is translated as CASSHDRGSPLHF.

The chain uses TRBV4-1 and TRBJ2-5; weak D call: TRBD1 (6 bases). The length of the CDR3 is 14 residues. V lost 0 bases, J lost 4 bases, and 9 bases lay in between. Germline V gene sequence: CDR1 MGHRA, CDR2 YSYEKL. The CDR3 loop is CASSQEWGLETQYF. CDR3 nucleotide sequence: TGCGCCAGCAGCCAAGAATGGGGGCTAGAGACCCAGTACTTC.

This clone appeared a few times. This CDR3 reads CASSLEGLNTEAFF. DNA of the CDR3: TGTGCCAGCAGCTTAGAGGGGCTGAACACTGAAGCTTTCTTT. V is TRBV11-1 and J is TRBJ1-1; TRBD1 is a possible D gene (5 bases). The V gene's germline CDR1 is SGHAT and CDR2 FQDESV (reference sequence). This CDR3 is 14 amino acids long. The V end was cut by 1 base, the J end by 0 bases, with 6 bases between.

This chain links TRBV7-2 with TRBJ1-5; D is perhaps TRBD1 (6 bases). V gave up 4 bases and J gave up 4 bases, with 11 bases separating them. CDR3 length equals 14 residues. CDR1 is SGHTA and CDR2 is FQGNSA in the germline V gene. In DNA form, the CDR3 reads TGTGCCAGCAGCTGGGGGACAAAGAATCAGCCCCAGCATTTT. It encodes CASSWGTKNQPQHF.

This clone was counted a few times. This chain joins TRBV10-2 and TRBJ2-7; 7 nucleotides line up with TRBD1. The CDR3 sequence is 16 residues long. CDR1 is WSHSY and CDR2 is SAAADI in the germline V gene. V dropped 3 bases and J dropped 0; count of bases not matched to a gene: 8. CDR3 loop: CASSDQRRQGSYEQYF. Here the CDR3 DNA reads TGCGCCAGCAGTGATCAACGACGACAGGGCTCCTACGAGCAGTACTTC.

The CDR3 sequence is CASSLRPGLSGNTIYF. The CDR3 DNA reads as TGTGCCAGCAGCTTACGACCCGGACTCTCTGGAAACACCATATATTTT. The V call is TRBV7-2, the J call TRBJ1-3; D gene unclear. Germline CDR1 and CDR2: SGHTA and FQGNSA. The ends were cut back, 2 bases at V and 0 bases at J, with 11 bases in the middle. The CDR3 extends over 16 amino acids.

The J gene is TRBJ1-1, the V gene TRBV6-5; D is perhaps TRBD1 (6 bases). Germline CDR1 reads MNHEY; CDR2 reads SVGAGI. Trimming stripped 0 bases from V and 4 bases from J, with 9 bases between. This CDR3 contains 14 residues. In DNA, the CDR3 is TGTGCCAGCAGTTACTCCCTAGGGGGCACTGAAGCTTTCTTT. Encoded protein: CASSYSLGGTEAFF.

The gene calls are TRBV5-5 and TRBJ2-3, with 9 positions matching TRBD1. V was clipped by 5 bases and J by 7 bases; unmatched bases: 11. The CDR3 spans 15 residues. Germline-derived CDR1 and CDR2 are SGHKS and YYEKEE (reference sequence). The CDR3 DNA reads TGTGCCAGCAGTTCCGGGACAGGGCAACTTCATACGCAGTATTTT. The encoded protein is CASSSGTGQLHTQYF. The variable domain in full, completed from reference TRBV5-5 and TRBJ2-3, reads DAGVTQSPTHLIKTRGQQVTLRCSPISGHKSVSWYQQVLGQGPQFIFQYYEKEERGRGNFPDRFSARQFPNYSSELNVNALLLGDSALYLCASSSGTGQLHTQYFGPGTRLTVL.